Listed here is a single T cell receptor beta chain. V trimming: 3 bases; J trimming: 7 bases; junction bases outside the gene matches: 6. Germline CDR1 and CDR2: SGHRS and YFSETQ. The CDR3 runs 14 residues. The data originate from a study of Ad26.COV2.S vaccination and SARS-CoV-2 variants. Stated treatment: approximately 18 received Ad26.COV2.S at low or high dose, single or two shots; a few received placebo; per-sample allocation not given. Repertoires come from day 63 after the first vaccine or placebo injection. The method was immunoSEQ multiplex PCR; TCRdb's version includes in-frame clones alone and lacks a portion of them. Altogether about 330,000 clones are present, almost 90% being singletons, with the ten largest covering around 5%.

The chain has TRBV5-1 and TRBJ2-1; TRBD1 matches 8 bases. This clonotype originated in a person between 18 and 60 years old who received the Ad26.COV2.S COVID-19 vaccine or a placebo. The sequenced sample was peripheral blood, obtained in a trial of Ad26.COV2.S vaccine versus placebo. CDR3 sequence (DNA): TGCGCCAGCAGCTCGGGGACAGGCGTAAATGAGCAGTTCTTC. Protein: CASSSGTGVNEQFF.